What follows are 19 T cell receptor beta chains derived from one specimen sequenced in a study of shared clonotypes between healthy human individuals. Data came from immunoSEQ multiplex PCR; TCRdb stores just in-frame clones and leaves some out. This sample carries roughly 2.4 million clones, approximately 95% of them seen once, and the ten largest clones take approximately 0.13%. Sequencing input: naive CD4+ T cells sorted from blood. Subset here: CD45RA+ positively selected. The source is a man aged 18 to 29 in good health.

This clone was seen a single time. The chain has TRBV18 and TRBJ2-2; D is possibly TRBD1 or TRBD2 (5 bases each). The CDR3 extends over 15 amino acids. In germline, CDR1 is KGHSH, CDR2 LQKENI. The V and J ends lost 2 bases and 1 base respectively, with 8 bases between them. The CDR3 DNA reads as TGTGCCAGCTCACCAGGGACCAGGAACACCGGGGAGCTGTTTTTT. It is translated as CASSPGTRNTGELFF. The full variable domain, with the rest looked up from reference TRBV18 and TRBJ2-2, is NAGVMQNPRHLVRRRGQEARLRCSPMKGHSHVYWYRQLPEEGLKFMVYLQKENIIDESGMPKERFSAEFPKEGPSILRIQQVVRGDSAAYFCASSPGTRNTGELFFGEGSRLTVL.

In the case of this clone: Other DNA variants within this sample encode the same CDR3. The CDR3 DNA follows: TGTGCCAGCAGTTACTTAGCGGGGTCCTCCTACGAGCAGTACTTC. This sequence encodes CASSYLAGSSYEQYF. This chain uses TRBV6-5 with TRBJ2-7; 8 bases are shared with TRBD2. Germline-derived CDR1 and CDR2 are MNHEY and SVGAGI. The CDR3 is made up of 15 amino acids. V lost 1 base to trimming and J lost 0 bases; unmatched junction nucleotides: 2.

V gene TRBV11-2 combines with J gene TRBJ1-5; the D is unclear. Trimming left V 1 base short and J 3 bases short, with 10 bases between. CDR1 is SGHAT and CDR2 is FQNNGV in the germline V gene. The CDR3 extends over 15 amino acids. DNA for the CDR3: TGTGCCAGCAGCTTAGGCGACATTGTCAATCAGCCCCAGCATTTT. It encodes CASSLGDIVNQPQHF. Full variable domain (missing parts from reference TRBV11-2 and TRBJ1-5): EAGVAQSPRYKIIEKRQSVAFWCNPISGHATLYWYQQILGQGPKLLIQFQNNGVVDDSQLPKDRFSAERLKGVDSTLKIQPAKLEDSAVYLCASSLGDIVNQPQHFGDGTRLSIL.

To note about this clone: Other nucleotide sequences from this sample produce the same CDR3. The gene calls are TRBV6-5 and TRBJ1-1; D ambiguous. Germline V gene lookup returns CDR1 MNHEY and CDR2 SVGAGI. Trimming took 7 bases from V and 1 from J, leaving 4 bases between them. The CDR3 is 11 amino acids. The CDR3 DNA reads TGTGCCAGCACCAGGAACACTGAAGCTTTCTTT. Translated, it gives CASTRNTEAFF.

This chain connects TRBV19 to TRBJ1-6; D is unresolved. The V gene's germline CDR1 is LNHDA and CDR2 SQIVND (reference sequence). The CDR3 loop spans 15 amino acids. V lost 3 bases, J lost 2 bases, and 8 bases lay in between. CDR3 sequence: CASSIEQAYNSPLHF. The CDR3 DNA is TGTGCCAGTAGTATTGAACAAGCCTATAATTCACCCCTCCACTTT.

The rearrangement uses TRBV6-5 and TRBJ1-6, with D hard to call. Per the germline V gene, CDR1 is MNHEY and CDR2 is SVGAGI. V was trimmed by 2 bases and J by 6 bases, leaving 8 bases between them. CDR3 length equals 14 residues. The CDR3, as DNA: TGTGCCAGCAGTTACGGAGTGGGTAATTCACCCCTCCACTTT. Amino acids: CASSYGVGNSPLHF.

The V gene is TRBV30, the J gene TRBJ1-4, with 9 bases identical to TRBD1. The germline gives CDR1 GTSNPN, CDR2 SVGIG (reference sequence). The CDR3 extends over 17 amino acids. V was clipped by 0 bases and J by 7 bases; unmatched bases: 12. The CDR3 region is CAWSVRVQGARGEKLFF. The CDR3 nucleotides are TGTGCCTGGAGTGTGCGGGTACAGGGGGCTAGGGGTGAAAAACTGTTTTTT.

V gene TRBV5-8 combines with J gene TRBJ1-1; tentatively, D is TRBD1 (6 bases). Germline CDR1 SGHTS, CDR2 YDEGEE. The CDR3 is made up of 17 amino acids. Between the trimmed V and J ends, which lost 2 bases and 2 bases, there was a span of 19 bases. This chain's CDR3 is CASSLQNRAARNTEAFF. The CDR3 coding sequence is TGTGCCAGCAGCTTACAAAACAGGGCGGCACGAAACACTGAAGCTTTCTTT.

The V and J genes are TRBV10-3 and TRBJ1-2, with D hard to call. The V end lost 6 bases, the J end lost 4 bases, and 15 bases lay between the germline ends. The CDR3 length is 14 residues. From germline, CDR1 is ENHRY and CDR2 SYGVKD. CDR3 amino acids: CAISPDVESYGYTF. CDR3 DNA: TGTGCCATCAGCCCGGACGTGGAATCCTATGGCTACACCTTC.

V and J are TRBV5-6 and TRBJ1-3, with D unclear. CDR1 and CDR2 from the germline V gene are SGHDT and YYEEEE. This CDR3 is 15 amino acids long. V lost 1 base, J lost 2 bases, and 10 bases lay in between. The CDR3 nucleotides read TGTGCCAGCAGCTTGTCCAGAAACACTGGAAACACCATATATTTT. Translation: CASSLSRNTGNTIYF.

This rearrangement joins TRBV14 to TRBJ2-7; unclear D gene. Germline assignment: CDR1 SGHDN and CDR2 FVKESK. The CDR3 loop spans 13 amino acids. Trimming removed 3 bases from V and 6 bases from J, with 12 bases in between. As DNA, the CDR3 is TGTGCCAGCAGCCACAACACCTTCAGCGAGCAGTACTTC. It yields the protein CASSHNTFSEQYF. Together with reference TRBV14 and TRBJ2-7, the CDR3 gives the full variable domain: EAGVTQFPSHSVIEKGQTVTLRCDPISGHDNLYWYRRVMGKEIKFLLHFVKESKQDESGMPNNRFLAERTGGTYSTLKVQPAELEDSGVYFCASSHNTFSEQYFGPGTRLTVT.

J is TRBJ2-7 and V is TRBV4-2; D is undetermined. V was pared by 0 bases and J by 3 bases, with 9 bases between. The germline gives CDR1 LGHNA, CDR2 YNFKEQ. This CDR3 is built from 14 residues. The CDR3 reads CASSQDLNYYEQYF. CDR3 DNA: TGTGCCAGCAGCCAAGATCTTAACTACTACGAGCAGTACTTC.

The CDR3 DNA reads TGTGCCAGCAGAGAGTTACAAGAGACCCAGTACTTC. Translation: CASRELQETQYF. The gene calls are TRBV2 and TRBJ2-5; D gene unclear. The CDR3 length is 12 residues. The V end was cut by 6 bases, the J end by 2 bases, with 7 bases between. Germline lookup yields CDR1 SNHLY and CDR2 FYNNEI. The full variable domain, completed using reference TRBV2 and TRBJ2-5, is EPEVTQTPSHQVTQMGQEVILRCVPISNHLYFYWYRQILGQKVEFLVSFYNNEISEKSEIFDDQFSVERPDGSNFTLKIRSTKLEDSAMYFCASRELQETQYFGPGTRLLVL.

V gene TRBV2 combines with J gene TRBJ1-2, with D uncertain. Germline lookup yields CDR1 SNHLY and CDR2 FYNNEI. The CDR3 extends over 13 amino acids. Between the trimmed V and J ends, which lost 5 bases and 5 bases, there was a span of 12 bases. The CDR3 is CASSLEPSYGYTF. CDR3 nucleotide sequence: TGTGCCAGCAGTCTTGAACCGTCTTATGGCTACACCTTC.

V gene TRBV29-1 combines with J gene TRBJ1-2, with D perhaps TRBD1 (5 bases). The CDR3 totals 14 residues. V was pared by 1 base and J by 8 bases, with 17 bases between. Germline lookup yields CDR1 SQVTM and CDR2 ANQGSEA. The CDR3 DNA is TGCAGCGTTGAAGGTACGGCAGGGCCTAGCGGCTACACCTTC. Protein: CSVEGTAGPSGYTF.

The CDR3 loop reads CASSPETDQRGYGYTF. The DNA for the CDR3 is TGTGCCAGCTCACCCGAGACCGACCAAAGGGGCTATGGCTACACCTTC. This rearrangement joins TRBV18 to TRBJ1-2; tentative D call: TRBD1 (5 bases). The CDR3 consists of 16 residues. Germline lookup yields CDR1 KGHSH and CDR2 LQKENI. V shed 3 bases and J shed 4 bases, with 18 bases lying between them.

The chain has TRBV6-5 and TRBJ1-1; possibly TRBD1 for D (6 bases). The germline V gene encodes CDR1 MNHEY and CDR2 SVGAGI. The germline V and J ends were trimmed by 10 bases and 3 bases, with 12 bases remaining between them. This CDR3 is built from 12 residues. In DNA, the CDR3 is TGTGCCACCAGGACAGTTCACACTGAAGCTTTCTTT. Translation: CATRTVHTEAFF.

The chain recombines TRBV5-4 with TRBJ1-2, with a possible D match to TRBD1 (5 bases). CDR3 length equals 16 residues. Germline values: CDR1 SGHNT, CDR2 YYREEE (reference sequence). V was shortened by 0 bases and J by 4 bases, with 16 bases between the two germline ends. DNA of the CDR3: TGTGCCAGCAGCTTGGGAGGGGCAGGAGTCCCCTATGGCTACACCTTC. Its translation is CASSLGGAGVPYGYTF.

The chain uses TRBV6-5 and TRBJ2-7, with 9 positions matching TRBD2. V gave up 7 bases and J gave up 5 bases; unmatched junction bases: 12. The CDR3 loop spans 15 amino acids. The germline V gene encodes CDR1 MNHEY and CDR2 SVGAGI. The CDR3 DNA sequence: TGTGCCAGCACCGAAACGGGCGGGAGGGCGGACGAGCAGTACTTC. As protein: CASTETGGRADEQYF.